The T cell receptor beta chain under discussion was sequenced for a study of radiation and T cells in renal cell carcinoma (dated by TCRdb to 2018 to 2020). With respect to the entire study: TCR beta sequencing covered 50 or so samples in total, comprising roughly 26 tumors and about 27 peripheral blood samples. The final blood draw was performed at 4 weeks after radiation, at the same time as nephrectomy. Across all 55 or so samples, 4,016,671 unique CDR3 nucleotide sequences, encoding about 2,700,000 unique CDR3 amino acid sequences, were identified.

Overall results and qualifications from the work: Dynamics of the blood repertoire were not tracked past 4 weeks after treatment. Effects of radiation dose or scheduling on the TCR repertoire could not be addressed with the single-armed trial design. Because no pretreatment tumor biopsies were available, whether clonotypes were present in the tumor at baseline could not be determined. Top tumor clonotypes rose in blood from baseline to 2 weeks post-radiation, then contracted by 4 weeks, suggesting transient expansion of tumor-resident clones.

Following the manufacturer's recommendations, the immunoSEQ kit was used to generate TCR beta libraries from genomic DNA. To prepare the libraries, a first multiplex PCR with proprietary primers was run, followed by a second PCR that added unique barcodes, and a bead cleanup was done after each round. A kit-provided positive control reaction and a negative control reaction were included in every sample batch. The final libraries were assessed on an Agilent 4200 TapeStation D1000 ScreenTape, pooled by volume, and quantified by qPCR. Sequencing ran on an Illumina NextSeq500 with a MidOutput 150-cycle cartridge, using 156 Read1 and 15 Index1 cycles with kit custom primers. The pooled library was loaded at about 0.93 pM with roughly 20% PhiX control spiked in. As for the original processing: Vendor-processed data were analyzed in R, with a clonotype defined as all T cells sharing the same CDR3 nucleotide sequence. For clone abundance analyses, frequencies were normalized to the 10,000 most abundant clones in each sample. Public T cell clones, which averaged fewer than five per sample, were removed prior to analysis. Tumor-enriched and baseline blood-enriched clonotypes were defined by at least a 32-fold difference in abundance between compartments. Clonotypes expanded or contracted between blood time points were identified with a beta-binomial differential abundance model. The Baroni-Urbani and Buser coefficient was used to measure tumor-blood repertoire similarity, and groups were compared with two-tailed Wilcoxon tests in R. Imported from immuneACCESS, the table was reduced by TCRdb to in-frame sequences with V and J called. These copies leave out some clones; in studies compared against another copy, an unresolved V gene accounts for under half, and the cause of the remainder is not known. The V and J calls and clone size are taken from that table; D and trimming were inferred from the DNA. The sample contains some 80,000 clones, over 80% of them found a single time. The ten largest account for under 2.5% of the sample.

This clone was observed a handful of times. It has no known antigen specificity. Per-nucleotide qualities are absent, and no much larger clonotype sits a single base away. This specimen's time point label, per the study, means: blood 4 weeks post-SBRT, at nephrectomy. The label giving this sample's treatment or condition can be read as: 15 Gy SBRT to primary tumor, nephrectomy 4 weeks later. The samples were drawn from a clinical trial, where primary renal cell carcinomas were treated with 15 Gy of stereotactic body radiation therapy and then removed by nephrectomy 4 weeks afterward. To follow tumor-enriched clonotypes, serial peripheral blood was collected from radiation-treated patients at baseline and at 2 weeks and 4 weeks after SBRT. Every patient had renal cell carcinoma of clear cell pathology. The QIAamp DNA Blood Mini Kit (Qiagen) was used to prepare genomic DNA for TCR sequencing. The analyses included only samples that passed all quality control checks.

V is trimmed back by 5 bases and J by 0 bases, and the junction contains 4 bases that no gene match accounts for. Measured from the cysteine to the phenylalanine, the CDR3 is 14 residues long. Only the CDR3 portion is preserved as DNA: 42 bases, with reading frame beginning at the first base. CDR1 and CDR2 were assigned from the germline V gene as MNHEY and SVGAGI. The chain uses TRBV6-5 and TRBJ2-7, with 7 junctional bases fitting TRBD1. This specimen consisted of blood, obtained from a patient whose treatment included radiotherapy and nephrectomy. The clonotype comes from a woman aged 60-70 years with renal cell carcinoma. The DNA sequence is TGTGCCAGCAGTAAGACAGGGAGCTCCTACGAGCAGTACTTC. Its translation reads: CASSKTGSSYEQYF.